The 15 T cell receptor beta chains in this list originate from one sample, sequenced in a study of control samples from healthy donors and cancer patients. Sequencing was performed with immunoSEQ multiplex PCR; in TCRdb, only in-frame clones are kept and a portion is missing. The table has some 220,000 clones, just under 95% seen once. Sequenced: blood. Receptors were obtained from a man aged 45-65 years in good health.

This clone was seen once. V is TRBV5-1 and J is TRBJ2-3, with D possibly TRBD2 on 5 matching bases. This CDR3 is built from 12 residues. V lost 8 bases and J lost 1, with 8 bases in between. Germline V gene sequence: CDR1 SGHRS, CDR2 YFSETQ. The CDR3 DNA follows: TGCGCCAGTACGCGGGGCACAGATACGCAGTATTTT. It is translated as CASTRGTDTQYF.

This chain connects TRBV7-9 to TRBJ2-2; tentative D call: TRBD1 (5 bases). Looked up from germline, CDR1 is SEHNR and CDR2 is FQNEAQ (reference sequence). This CDR3 spans 14 amino acids. V lost 3 bases to trimming and J lost 1 base, with 6 bases between them. The CDR3 region has the DNA TGTGCCAGCAGCTTCAGGGTGAACACCGGGGAGCTGTTTTTT. Translated, it gives CASSFRVNTGELFF.

V usage is TRBV19 and J usage is TRBJ1-1; 7 nucleotides line up with TRBD1. Germline CDR1 and CDR2: LNHDA and SQIVND (reference sequence). The CDR3 runs to 13 residues. V was clipped by 10 bases and J by 5 bases; unmatched bases: 10. CDR3 loop: CATPERQGTEAFF. The CDR3 DNA reads TGTGCCACCCCCGAACGACAGGGAACTGAAGCTTTCTTT.

The CDR3 spells CASSGVLDRYTDTQYF. CDR3 coding DNA: TGTGCCAGCAGTGGGGTCCTGGACAGATACACAGATACGCAGTATTTT. The V and J genes are TRBV2 and TRBJ2-3, with D maybe TRBD1 (6 bases). V was cut by 4 bases and J by 2 bases, with 16 bases left in between. Germline V lookup: CDR1 SNHLY, CDR2 FYNNEI. CDR3 size: 16 residues.

The V gene is TRBV7-3, the J gene TRBJ2-2; TRBD1 might be the D (6 bases). Looked up from germline, CDR1 is SGHTA and CDR2 is FQGTGA. The V gene lost 5 bases and the J gene lost 6 bases, with 13 bases spanning the gap. CDR3 length: 14 residues. The chain's CDR3 is CASSKNREAGELFF. The CDR3 DNA is TGTGCCAGCAGCAAGAACAGGGAAGCCGGGGAGCTGTTTTTT. Using reference TRBV7-3 and TRBJ2-2 for the parts outside the CDR3, the full variable domain is GAGVSQTPSNKVTEKGKYVELRCDPISGHTALYWYRQSLGQGPEFLIYFQGTGAADDSGLPNDRFFAVRPEGSVSTLKIQRTERGDSAVYLCASSKNREAGELFFGEGSRLTVL.

The CDR3 DNA sequence: TGCGCCAGCAGCTTGGTTAAAGTAGCGGGGGGGCTTGAGACCCAGTACTTC. This encodes CASSLVKVAGGLETQYF. V is TRBV5-1 and J is TRBJ2-5; TRBD2 aligns across 11 bases. Per the germline V gene, CDR1 is SGHRS and CDR2 is YFSETQ. The CDR3 totals 17 residues. V was clipped by 0 bases and J by 5 bases; unmatched bases: 9.

The chain joins TRBV4-1 to TRBJ1-4; 8 nucleotides match TRBD1. The CDR3 has 14 amino acids. Germline V CDR1 and CDR2: MGHRA, YSYEKL. The V and J ends lost 1 base and 6 bases, in that order; junction bases with no gene match: 1. For the CDR3, the DNA is TGCGCCAGCAGCCAAGCAGGGGGCGATGAAAAACTGTTTTTT. This codes for CASSQAGGDEKLFF.

This chain connects TRBV18 to TRBJ1-4; D not resolved. The CDR3 spans 13 residues. Germline CDR1 KGHSH, CDR2 LQKENI. Trimming removed 6 bases at V and 5 bases at J, with 10 bases between. CDR3 loop: CASSALANEKLFF. The CDR3 bases are TGTGCCAGCTCGGCCCTAGCCAATGAAAAACTGTTTTTT.

The chain uses TRBV5-1 and TRBJ2-1; D unresolved. Germline V lookup: CDR1 SGHRS, CDR2 YFSETQ. The CDR3 consists of 12 residues. Trimming stripped 0 bases from V and 7 bases from J, with 5 bases between. In DNA form, the CDR3 reads TGCGCCAGCAGCTTGGGTGGGAATGAGCAGTTCTTC. It is translated as CASSLGGNEQFF.

The V gene is TRBV6-6, the J gene TRBJ2-3; D not resolved. The V and J ends lost 4 bases and 2 bases respectively, with 4 bases between them. The CDR3 has 12 residues. Germline CDR1 and CDR2: MNHNY and SVGAGI (reference sequence). The CDR3 spells CASSSSTDTQYF. The CDR3 nucleotides read TGTGCCAGCAGTTCCTCCACAGATACGCAGTATTTT.

The chain couples TRBV6-5 to TRBJ1-2; tentative D call: TRBD1 (5 bases). The ends were cut back, 6 bases at V and 1 base at J, with 15 bases in the middle. This CDR3 comprises 15 residues. The germline gives CDR1 MNHEY, CDR2 SVGAGI. CDR3 DNA: TGTGCCAGCAGCCCATACGACAGTTTTAACTATGGCTACACCTTC. It encodes CASSPYDSFNYGYTF.

The chain combines TRBV4-3 with TRBJ1-4; 10 bases are shared with TRBD1. J was trimmed by 8 bases and V by 4 bases; bases with no gene match: 4. The CDR3 runs 14 residues. The germline gives CDR1 LGHNA, CDR2 YSLEER. CDR3 loop: CASSPDRGGEKLFF. CDR3 bases: TGCGCCAGCAGCCCGGACAGGGGGGGCGAAAAACTGTTTTTT.

This chain connects TRBV7-2 to TRBJ2-4, with D maybe TRBD1 (6 bases). Germline V gives CDR1 SGHTA, CDR2 FQGNSA. The CDR3 spans 15 residues. Trimming pared 4 bases from V and 0 bases from J, leaving 10 bases between. CDR3 sequence: CASSSRGQAKNIQYF. In DNA, the CDR3 is TGTGCCAGCAGCTCTAGGGGACAAGCCAAAAACATTCAGTACTTC.

V usage is TRBV7-2 and J usage is TRBJ2-2, with a tentative D call TRBD1 (6 bases). From germline, CDR1 is SGHTA and CDR2 FQGNSA. Trimming cost V 2 bases and J 2 bases, with 12 bases left between them. This CDR3 is built from 16 residues. The CDR3, as DNA: TGTGCCAGCAGCTTAACAGGGACGACCAACACCGGGGAGCTGTTTTTT. Amino acid sequence: CASSLTGTTNTGELFF.

This rearrangement joins TRBV3-1 (or the pseudogene TRBV3-2) to TRBJ1-1, with D unclear. This CDR3 has 14 residues. V shed 2 bases and J shed 6 bases, with 13 bases lying between them. The germline gives CDR1 LGHDT, CDR2 YNNKEL (reference sequence). The DNA for the CDR3 is TGTGCCAGCAGCCAATTTAGTGGGGAGCCTGAAGCTTTCTTT. Encoded protein: CASSQFSGEPEAFF.